Listed below are T cell receptor beta chains from one sample, sequenced in a study of blood T cell repertoires in COVID-19. This table comes from immunoSEQ multiplex PCR, and its TCRdb copy is limited to in-frame clones, with some not included. The sample lists about 180,000 clones; 88% were seen once. The sequencing input was PBMCs or T cells enriched from blood (not recorded which). The receptors here all came from a young woman who had recovered from COVID-19. The CDR3 runs from the conserved cysteine through the conserved F or W. D genes are given only for firm matches. Clone size, where shown, is once, few, many, or a class for clones that have expanded.

clone size	V gene	D gene	J gene	CDR3 DNA	CDR3 protein
once	TRBV19	-	TRBJ1-2	TGTGCCAGTAGGCGGGCGCTAACTAACTATGGCTACACCTTC	CASRRALTNYGYTF
-	TRBV18	TRBD1	TRBJ1-5	TGTGCCAGCTCCCGGGACAGGGGGCCGAATCAGCCCCAGCATTTT	CASSRDRGPNQPQHF
-	TRBV12-3/TRBV12-4	-	TRBJ1-2	TGTGCCAGCAGTTTGGGGGGTAGGGATGGCTACACCTTC	CASSLGGRDGYTF
-	TRBV6-1	-	TRBJ1-2	TGTGCCAGCAGCACAGGGTCGGGGTATGGCTACACCTTC	CASSTGSGYGYTF
-	TRBV19	-	TRBJ2-1	TGTGCCAGTAGTATTAGCAGATCCTCCTACAATGAGCAGTTCTTC	CASSISRSSYNEQFF
once	TRBV2	TRBD1	TRBJ2-3	TGTGCCAGCTTCGGACAGGGACGGAATACGCAGTATTTT	CASFGQGRNTQYF
once	TRBV7-3	-	TRBJ2-3	TGTGCCAGCAGCTTCTCGGACCAGGGTGGGCAGTATTTT	CASSFSDQGGQYF
-	TRBV10-1	TRBD2	TRBJ2-3	TGCGCCAGCAGTGAGTATGGAGGCTCGGGACTAGCCACAGATACGCAGTATTTT	CASSEYGGSGLATDTQYF
few	TRBV7-6	TRBD1	TRBJ2-7	TGTGCCAGCAGCCCCGGGACAGACCCCTACGAGCAGTACTTC	CASSPGTDPYEQYF
once	TRBV19	-	TRBJ2-3	TGTGCCAGTAGTATAGGGGCCAGGCCCTATACGCAGTATTTT	CASSIGARPYTQYF
-	TRBV28	-	TRBJ1-5	TGTGCCAGCAGTACCCCAGGGGTATATCAGCCCCAGCATTTT	CASSTPGVYQPQHF
-	TRBV19	-	TRBJ1-2	TGTGCCAGTAGTATAGGGCCGGCAGGCTATGGCTACACCTTC	CASSIGPAGYGYTF
once	TRBV6-2/TRBV6-3	TRBD2	TRBJ2-2	TGTGCCAGCAGTTCACTAGCGGGAGGGATGAACACCGGGGAGCTGTTTTTT	CASSSLAGGMNTGELFF
-	TRBV7-9	-	TRBJ1-4	TGTGCCAGCAGCTTCCCCCGGGTAGGGGCTAATGAAAAACTGTTTTTT	CASSFPRVGANEKLFF
-	TRBV2	TRBD1	TRBJ1-4	TGTGCCAGCAGTCAACAGGGGTCGGAAAAACTGTTTTTT	CASSQQGSEKLFF